This T cell receptor beta chain was observed in a study of T cells in Graves' hyperthyroidism and ophthalmopathy. The CDR3 is 15 amino acids. Germline-derived CDR1 and CDR2 are SEHNR and FQNEAQ (reference sequence). V was clipped by 4 bases and J by 0 bases, with 13 bases between them. The hyperthyroidism was newly diagnosed and had lasted under 2 months; the patients were aged 18 to 65. Criteria for exclusion of patients were uncontrolled infection, other autoimmune disease, pregnancy or lactation. PBMCs were collected from an approximately 10 ml volume of fresh peripheral blood. RNA transcripts gave rise to amplified TCR beta CDR3 regions. TCR CDR3 regions were first amplified by RT-PCR with HTBI primers. In TCRdb, the multiplex PCR reads were re-called with MiXCR into one record per CDR3 protein. The data show 550,000 to 800,000 distinct CDR3 sequences, approximately 16% seen once.

The specimen sequenced was blood. The sequence derives from a man between 18 and 35 years old with Graves' hyperthyroidism. The chain couples TRBV7-9 to TRBJ2-7, with D tentatively TRBD1 (6 bases). As DNA, the CDR3 is TGTGCCAGCAGCTCGACTAAGGACAGCTCCTACGAGCAGTACTTC. This gives the protein CASSSTKDSSYEQYF. The full variable domain, its missing parts supplied by reference TRBV7-9 and TRBJ2-7, is DTGVSQNPRHKITKRGQNVTFRCDPISEHNRLYWYRQTLGQGPEFLTYFQNEAQLEKSRLLSDRFSAERPKGSFSTLEIQRTEQGDSAMYLCASSSTKDSSYEQYFGPGTRLTVT.